The 3 T cell receptor beta chains given below trace back to one sample, sequenced in a study of T cell clonotyping in hematopoietic cell transplantation. Specified time point: recipient sample about 28 days before transplant, after cytoreduction. Sequencing was performed with immunoSEQ multiplex PCR; in TCRdb, only in-frame clones are kept and a portion is missing. The table includes tens of thousands of clones, about nine tenths detected once. The sample in question was peripheral blood mononuclear cells, obtained before stem cell transplant. The receptor source for this set is a man in his fifties or sixties with biphenotypic leukemia. Some clones in this sample may be carry-over from other donors' samples.

The chain couples TRBV28 to TRBJ2-3; D gene ambiguous. The germline V gene has CDR1 MDHEN and CDR2 SYDVKM. The CDR3 length is 15 residues. V gave up 5 bases and J gave up 2 bases, with 14 bases separating them. The CDR3 DNA reads as TGTGCCAGCAGTCTTATGGACCATTTCACAGATACGCAGTATTTT. This sequence encodes CASSLMDHFTDTQYF.

CDR3 in amino acids: CASSLSDYYEQYF. The CDR3 DNA sequence: TGTGCCAGCAGCCTCTCGGACTACTACGAGCAGTACTTC. The rearrangement joins TRBV7-2 to TRBJ2-7; D is possibly TRBD2 (6 bases). The CDR3 spans 13 residues. Germline CDR1 and CDR2: SGHTA and FQGNSA. V was pared by 5 bases and J by 3 bases, with 11 bases between. The whole variable domain, remainder taken from reference TRBV7-2 and TRBJ2-7, is GAGVSQSPSNKVTEKGKDVELRCDPISGHTALYWYRQSLGQGLEFLIYFQGNSAPDKSGLPSDRFSAERTGGSVSTLTIQRTQQEDSAVYLCASSLSDYYEQYFGPGTRLTVT.

The V and J genes are TRBV7-9 and TRBJ2-5, with 12 bases lining up with TRBD2. V lost 5 bases, J lost 2 bases, and 6 bases stayed unmatched. The CDR3 contains 16 residues. The germline V gene has CDR1 SEHNR and CDR2 FQNEAQ (reference sequence). The CDR3 protein is CASSHRLAGVQETQYF. For the CDR3, the DNA is TGTGCCAGCAGCCACCGACTAGCGGGGGTTCAAGAGACCCAGTACTTC.